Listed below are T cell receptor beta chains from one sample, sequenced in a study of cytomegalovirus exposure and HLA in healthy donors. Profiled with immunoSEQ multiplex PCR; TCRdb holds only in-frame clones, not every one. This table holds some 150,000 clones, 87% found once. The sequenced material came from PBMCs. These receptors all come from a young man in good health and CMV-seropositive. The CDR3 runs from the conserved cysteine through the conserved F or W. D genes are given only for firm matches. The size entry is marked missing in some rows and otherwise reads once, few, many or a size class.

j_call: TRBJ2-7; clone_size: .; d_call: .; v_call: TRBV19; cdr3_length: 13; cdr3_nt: TGTGCCAGTAGTGACAGGGACTTCTACGAGCAGTACTTC; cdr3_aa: CASSDRDFYEQYF
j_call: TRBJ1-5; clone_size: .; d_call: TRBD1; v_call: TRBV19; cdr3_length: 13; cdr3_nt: TGTGCCAGTGGAGGGGGCCAGGATCAGCCCCAGCATTTT; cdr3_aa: CASGGGQDQPQHF
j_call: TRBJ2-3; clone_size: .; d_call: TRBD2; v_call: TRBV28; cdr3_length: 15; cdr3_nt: TGTGCCAGCAGTTTATTTGCGGGAGGGACAGATACGCAGTATTTT; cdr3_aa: CASSLFAGGTDTQYF
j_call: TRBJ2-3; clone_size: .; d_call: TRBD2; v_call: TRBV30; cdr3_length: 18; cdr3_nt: TGTGCCCGGTCGGGACTAGCGGGAGAAGGTAACGGTGGAGCTACGCAGTATTTT; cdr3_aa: CARSGLAGEGNGGATQYF
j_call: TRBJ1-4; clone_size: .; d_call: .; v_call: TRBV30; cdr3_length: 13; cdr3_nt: TGTGCCTGGGGCGGGCCATTGGAAGAAAAACTGTTTTTT; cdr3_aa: CAWGGPLEEKLFF
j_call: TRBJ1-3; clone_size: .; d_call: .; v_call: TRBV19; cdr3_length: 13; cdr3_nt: TGTGCCAGTAGTATGTCGGGTTTAAACACCATATATTTT; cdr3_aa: CASSMSGLNTIYF
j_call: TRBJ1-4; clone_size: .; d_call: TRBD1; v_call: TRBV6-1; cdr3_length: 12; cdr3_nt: TGTGCGGGTCGGACAGGGGATGAAAAACTGTTTTTT; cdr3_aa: CAGRTGDEKLFF
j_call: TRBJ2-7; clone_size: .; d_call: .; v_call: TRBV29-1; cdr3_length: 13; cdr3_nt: TGCAGCGTTGATGAACAGGGAGGGGGCGAGCAGTACTTC; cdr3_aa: CSVDEQGGGEQYF
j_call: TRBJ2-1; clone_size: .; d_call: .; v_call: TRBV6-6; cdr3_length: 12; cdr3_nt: TGTGCCAGCAGGGCTTCCTGGAATGAGCAGTTCTTC; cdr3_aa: CASRASWNEQFF
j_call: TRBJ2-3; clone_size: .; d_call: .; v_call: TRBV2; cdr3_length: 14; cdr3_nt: TGTGCCAGCAGTGGGGCAGGGTTCACAGATACGCAGTATTTT; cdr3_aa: CASSGAGFTDTQYF
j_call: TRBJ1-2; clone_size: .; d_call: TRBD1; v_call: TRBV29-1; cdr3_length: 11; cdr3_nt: TGCAGCGCCGGTGACAGGGCTGGCTACACCTTC; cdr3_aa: CSAGDRAGYTF
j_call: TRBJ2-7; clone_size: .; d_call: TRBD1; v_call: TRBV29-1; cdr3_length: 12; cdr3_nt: TGCAGCGCTGGACAGGGGTTCTACGAGCAGTACTTC; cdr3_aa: CSAGQGFYEQYF
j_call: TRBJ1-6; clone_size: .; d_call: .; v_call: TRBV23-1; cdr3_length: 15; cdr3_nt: TGCGCCAGCAGTCAATCGTTGCGGCGCAATTCACCCCTCCACTTT; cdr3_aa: CASSQSLRRNSPLHF
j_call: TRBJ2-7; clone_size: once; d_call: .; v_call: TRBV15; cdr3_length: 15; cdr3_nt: TGTGCCACCAGCAGTAGCAGGGGAACCTCTTACGAGCAGTACTTC; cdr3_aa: CATSSSRGTSYEQYF
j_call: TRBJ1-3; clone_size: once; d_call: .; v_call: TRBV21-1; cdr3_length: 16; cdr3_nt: TGTGCCAGCAGCACCCGCTTTGACAGCTCTGGAAACACCATATATTTT; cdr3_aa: CASSTRFDSSGNTIYF
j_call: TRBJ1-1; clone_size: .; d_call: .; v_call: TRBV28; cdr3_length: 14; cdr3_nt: TGTGCCAGCAGTTCTCCAGGGATTTACACTGAAGCTTTCTTT; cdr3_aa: CASSSPGIYTEAFF
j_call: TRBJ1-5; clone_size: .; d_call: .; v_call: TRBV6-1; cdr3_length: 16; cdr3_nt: TGTGCCAGCAGTGAAAAGGGGGTAGGTAGCAATCAGCCCCAGCATTTT; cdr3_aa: CASSEKGVGSNQPQHF
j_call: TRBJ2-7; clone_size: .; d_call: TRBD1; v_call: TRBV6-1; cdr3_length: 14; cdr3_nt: TGTGCCAGCAGTCTTATCCTTGACAGGGACGAGCAGTACTTC; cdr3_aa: CASSLILDRDEQYF
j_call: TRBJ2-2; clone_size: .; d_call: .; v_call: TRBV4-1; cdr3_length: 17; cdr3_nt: TGCGCCAGCAGCCAAGGGAGGGGTCGGGCCCTAACCGGGGAGCTGTTTTTT; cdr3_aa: CASSQGRGRALTGELFF
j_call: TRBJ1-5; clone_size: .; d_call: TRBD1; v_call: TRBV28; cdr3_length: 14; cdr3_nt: TGTGCCAGCAGTGCTCCAGGGGGTACTCAGCCCCAGCATTTT; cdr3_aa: CASSAPGGTQPQHF
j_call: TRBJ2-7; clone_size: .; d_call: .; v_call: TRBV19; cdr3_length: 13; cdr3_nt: TGTGCCAGTAGTATCCGAGAGGGGGACGAGCAGTACTTC; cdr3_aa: CASSIREGDEQYF
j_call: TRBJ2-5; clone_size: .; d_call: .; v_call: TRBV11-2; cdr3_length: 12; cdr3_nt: TGTGCCAGCAGCTTCGTACGGGAGACCCAGTACTTC; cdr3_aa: CASSFVRETQYF
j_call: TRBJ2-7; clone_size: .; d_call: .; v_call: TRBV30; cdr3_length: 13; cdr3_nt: TGTGCCTGGAGTGTGGTTCCCGGAGGCGAGCAGTACTTC; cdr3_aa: CAWSVVPGGEQYF
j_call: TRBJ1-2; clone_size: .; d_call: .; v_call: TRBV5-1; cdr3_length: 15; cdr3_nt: TGCGCCAGCAGCTCAGACGTTGACAGGAACTATGGCTACACCTTC; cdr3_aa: CASSSDVDRNYGYTF
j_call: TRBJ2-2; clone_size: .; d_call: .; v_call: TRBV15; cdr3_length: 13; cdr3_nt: TGTGCCACCAGCGCAGGGAACACCGGGGAGCTGTTTTTT; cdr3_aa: CATSAGNTGELFF
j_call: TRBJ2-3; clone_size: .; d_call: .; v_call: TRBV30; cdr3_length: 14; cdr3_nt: TGTGCCTGGAGGCAGGGCCCCGCAGGCGATACGCAGTATTTT; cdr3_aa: CAWRQGPAGDTQYF
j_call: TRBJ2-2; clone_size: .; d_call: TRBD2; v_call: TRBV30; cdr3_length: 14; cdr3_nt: TGTGCCTGGAGTGTACGGGGGGTCACCGGGGAGCTGTTTTTT; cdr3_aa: CAWSVRGVTGELFF
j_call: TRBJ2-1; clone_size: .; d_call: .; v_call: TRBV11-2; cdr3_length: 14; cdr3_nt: TGTGCCAGCAGCGCTAGCTGGGAAAACAATGAGCAGTTCTTC; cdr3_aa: CASSASWENNEQFF
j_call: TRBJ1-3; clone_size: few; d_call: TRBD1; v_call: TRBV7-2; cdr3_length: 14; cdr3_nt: TGTGCCAGCAGCTTAGGACAGGGACGGAACACCATATATTTT; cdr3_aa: CASSLGQGRNTIYF
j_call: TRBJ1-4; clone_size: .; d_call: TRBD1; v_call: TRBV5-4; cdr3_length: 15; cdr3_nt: TGTGCCAGCAGCCTACAGACAGGGAAAGTTGAAAAACTGTTTTTT; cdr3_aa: CASSLQTGKVEKLFF